The 5 T cell receptor beta chains below were found in one sample sequenced in a study of cytomegalovirus exposure and HLA in healthy donors. 60 Vbeta and 13 Jbeta primers were used in PCR. Sequencing was performed with immunoSEQ multiplex PCR; in TCRdb, only in-frame clones are kept and a portion is missing. The table lists some 170,000 clones, around 78% of them singletons. Sequencing was done on a sample of PBMCs. Source of these receptors: a middle-aged woman in good health and CMV-seronegative.

This clone was seen a handful of times. The DNA of the CDR3 is TGTGCCAGCAGCCAAGTAGAACCGGGAGGGGTGGATACGCAGTATTTT. This encodes CASSQVEPGGVDTQYF. V and J are TRBV14 and TRBJ2-3; 8 bases align to TRBD2. The germline V gene encodes CDR1 SGHDN and CDR2 FVKESK. The CDR3 runs 16 residues. The trim removed 1 base at V and 6 bases at J, leaving 9 bases unmatched. Full variable domain (rest looked up from reference TRBV14 and TRBJ2-3): EAGVTQFPSHSVIEKGQTVTLRCDPISGHDNLYWYRRVMGKEIKFLLHFVKESKQDESGMPNNRFLAERTGGTYSTLKVQPAELEDSGVYFCASSQVEPGGVDTQYFGPGTRLTVL.

The chain is built from TRBV30 and TRBJ2-2; possible D gene TRBD1, 5 bases. The germline V and J ends were trimmed by 0 bases and 2 bases, with 10 bases remaining between them. Germline lookup yields CDR1 GTSNPN and CDR2 SVGIG (reference sequence). The CDR3 sequence is 15 residues long. The CDR3 coding sequence is TGTGCCTGGAGTGTACAAGGGGTCAACACCGGGGAGCTGTTTTTT. Residues: CAWSVQGVNTGELFF.

V gene TRBV7-2 combines with J gene TRBJ2-7; possible D gene TRBD1, 5 bases. Germline V gene sequence: CDR1 SGHTA, CDR2 FQGNSA. V was shortened by 4 bases and J by 2 bases, with 12 bases between the two germline ends. This CDR3 spans 14 amino acids. CDR3 in amino acids: CASSSRQMTYEQYF. The CDR3 DNA reads as TGTGCCAGCAGCTCCCGACAGATGACCTACGAGCAGTACTTC.

CDR3 DNA: TGTGCCAGCAGTCAGACAGGGCCCGAAGAAAAACTGTTTTTT. It translates to CASSQTGPEEKLFF. The chain combines TRBV27 with TRBJ1-4; the match to TRBD1 covers 7 bases. The CDR3 is 14 amino acids. V shed 5 bases and J 8 bases; nucleotides not matched to a gene: 8. CDR1 MNHEY and CDR2 SMNVEV come from the germline V gene (reference sequence).

Concerning this clone: Germline is not matched at one junction end, which may reflect a read error. The V call is TRBV7-7, the J call TRBJ2-7; D might be TRBD1 (7 bases). The CDR3 is 13 residues long. CDR1 is SSHAT, CDR2 FNYEAQ, per germline (reference sequence). The CDR3 region is CASSLGGGDEQYF. The CDR3 coding sequence is TGTGCTAGCAGCTTAGGAGGGGGCGACGAGCAGTACTTC.